Listed below are T cell receptor beta chains from one sample, sequenced in a study of brain T cells in children with intractable seizures. Sequencing used immunoSEQ multiplex PCR; TCRdb keeps in-frame clones, though not all of them. The sample yields tens of thousands of clones, about 92% seen once. The sample consisted of peripheral blood, taken at surgery. The receptors stem from a boy younger than two with tuberous sclerosis and intractable seizures. The CDR3 runs from the conserved cysteine through the conserved F or W. A D gene is named only where the DNA matches it firmly. Size values are once, few and many counts, or a class for expanded clones, and some rows have none.

v_gene	abundance	d_gene	j_gene	CDR3aa	CDR3nt
TRBV19	-	-	TRBJ1-5	CASINTISNQPQHF	TGTGCCAGTATAAATACGATTAGCAATCAGCCCCAGCATTTT
TRBV7-9	-	-	TRBJ1-5	CASSQDTPFSNQPQHF	TGTGCCAGCAGCCAGGACACCCCTTTTAGCAATCAGCCCCAGCATTTT
TRBV27	-	-	TRBJ1-5	CASSPEARTSRNQPQHF	TGTGCCAGCAGTCCCGAGGCGAGGACCTCCCGTAATCAGCCCCAGCATTTT
TRBV11-2	-	-	TRBJ2-5	CASSLRGDQETQYF	TGTGCCAGCAGCTTGAGGGGGGACCAAGAGACCCAGTACTTC
TRBV5-4	-	-	TRBJ2-7	CASSDAGPYEQYF	TGTGCCAGCAGCGATGCGGGGCCCTACGAGCAGTACTTC
TRBV18	-	-	TRBJ2-4	CASSSPKREPGKNIQYF	TGTGCCAGCTCATCTCCAAAACGTGAACCGGGGAAAAACATTCAGTACTTC
TRBV11-2	-	TRBD1	TRBJ2-7	CASSLTAGQGNYEQYF	TGTGCCAGCAGCTTAACCGCGGGACAGGGTAACTACGAGCAGTACTTC
TRBV7-9	-	TRBD1	TRBJ2-7	CASSFVDRGLPEQYF	TGTGCCAGCAGCTTCGTGGACAGGGGTCTTCCCGAGCAGTACTTC
TRBV5-4	-	TRBD1	TRBJ2-3	CASSTGQEPVPGTDTQYF	TGTGCCAGCAGCACTGGACAGGAGCCCGTCCCTGGCACAGATACGCAGTATTTT
TRBV9	-	TRBD2	TRBJ2-2	CASSVARAGEVGELFF	TGTGCCAGCAGCGTAGCCCGGGCGGGAGAGGTGGGGGAGCTGTTTTTT
TRBV6-6	-	-	TRBJ1-2	CASSYVPNYGYTF	TGTGCCAGCAGTTACGTCCCCAACTATGGCTACACCTTC
TRBV19	-	TRBD2	TRBJ2-1	CASQRFLPSGSSFYNEQFF	TGTGCCAGCCAACGATTTCTTCCTAGCGGGAGTAGTTTCTACAATGAGCAGTTCTTC
TRBV6-1	once	-	TRBJ1-1	CASSEIAGYYTEAFF	TGTGCCAGCAGTGAAATTGCGGGGTATTACACTGAAGCTTTCTTT
TRBV29-1	-	-	TRBJ1-2	CSVAGASTF	TGCAGCGTTGCCGGGGCGTCAACCTTC
TRBV2	-	-	TRBJ1-4	CASERSRLNNEKLFF	TGTGCCAGCGAAAGGTCCAGGTTGAATAATGAAAAACTGTTTTTT
TRBV9	-	TRBD2	TRBJ2-7	CASSVSGTSLFYEQYF	TGTGCCAGCAGCGTTAGCGGGACTTCTCTATTTTACGAGCAGTACTTC
TRBV3-1/TRBV3-2	-	TRBD1	TRBJ1-5	CASSQAGDRLNQPQHF	TGTGCCAGCAGCCAAGCTGGGGACAGATTAAATCAGCCCCAGCATTTT
TRBV11-2	-	-	TRBJ2-1	CASSRAGFSYNEQFF	TGTGCCAGCAGTAGGGCAGGGTTCTCCTACAATGAGCAGTTCTTC
TRBV5-4	-	-	TRBJ2-1	CASTSGSYNEQFF	TGTGCCAGCACCTCGGGCTCCTACAATGAGCAGTTCTTC
TRBV4-1	-	-	TRBJ1-1	CASSQPDRNTEAFF	TGCGCCAGCAGCCAACCGGACCGTAACACTGAAGCTTTCTTT
TRBV18	once	TRBD1	TRBJ1-5	CASSPDTGAHQPQHF	TGTGCCAGCTCACCGGATACAGGGGCCCATCAGCCCCAGCATTTT
TRBV2	-	TRBD2	TRBJ2-2	CASSDPGLTNTGELFF	TGTGCCAGCAGTGACCCGGGACTAACTAACACCGGGGAGCTGTTTTTT
TRBV5-4	-	-	TRBJ2-1	CASTGGPNMQFF	TGTGCCAGCACCGGGGGACCCAACATGCAGTTCTTC
TRBV7-9	-	-	TRBJ1-5	CASSLGNQPQHF	TGTGCCAGCAGCTTGGGCAATCAGCCCCAGCATTTT
TRBV19	-	-	TRBJ1-2	CASTYRSGGGYGYTF	TGTGCCAGTACCTATCGCTCCGGTGGTGGCTATGGCTACACCTTC
TRBV7-2	once	-	TRBJ1-5	CASSLVVASNQPQHF	TGTGCCAGCAGCTTAGTGGTCGCTAGCAATCAGCCCCAGCATTTT
TRBV6-5	-	TRBD1	TRBJ2-1	CASSFPGQGYNEQFF	TGTGCCAGCAGTTTTCCGGGACAGGGATACAATGAGCAGTTCTTC
TRBV15	-	-	TRBJ1-5	CATSGYRGYQPQHF	TGTGCCACCAGCGGATACAGAGGTTATCAGCCCCAGCATTTT
TRBV9	-	TRBD2	TRBJ2-5	CASSVLPIAGGPRQETQYF	TGTGCCAGCAGCGTTCTCCCAATAGCGGGGGGGCCGCGGCAAGAGACCCAGTACTTC
TRBV5-1	-	-	TRBJ1-4	CASSPEGGGEEKLFF	TGCGCCAGCAGCCCCGAGGGGGGGGGCGAGGAAAAACTGTTTTTT
TRBV5-1	-	-	TRBJ2-7	CASSLETVSYEQYF	TGCGCCAGCAGCTTGGAGACGGTCTCCTACGAGCAGTACTTC
TRBV20-1	-	-	TRBJ2-5	CSASTGPGTQYF	TGCAGTGCTAGTACTGGGCCAGGGACCCAGTACTTC
TRBV7-9	-	-	TRBJ1-1	CASSLPADGPNTEAFF	TGTGCCAGCAGCTTACCAGCGGACGGCCCGAACACTGAAGCTTTCTTT
TRBV4-1	-	-	TRBJ2-3	CASSQDSTDTQYF	TGCGCCAGCAGCCAAGACAGCACAGATACGCAGTATTTT